One and the same sample provided the 18 T cell receptor beta chains below, sequenced in a study of blood T cell repertoires in COVID-19. The repertoire was sequenced with immunoSEQ multiplex PCR; TCRdb's copy has only in-frame clones and lacks some. The table records around 220,000 clones, over 80% of them present only once. The sequenced sample consisted of PBMCs or T cells enriched from blood (not recorded which). The receptors derive from a woman between 35 and 50 years old who had recovered from COVID-19.

The rearrangement links TRBV18 to TRBJ1-5; maybe TRBD1 (5 bases). V dropped 3 bases and J dropped 7 bases, with 10 bases sitting between them. The length of the CDR3 is 13 residues. Per germline, CDR1 KGHSH and CDR2 LQKENI. Here the CDR3 reads CASSPEGPQPQHF. The CDR3 bases are TGTGCCAGCTCACCGGAGGGGCCGCAGCCCCAGCATTTT.

This chain connects TRBV7-2 to TRBJ1-2; D is ambiguous. Trimming removed 1 base at V and 5 bases at J, with 11 bases between. The CDR3 is made up of 14 amino acids. The V gene's germline CDR1 is SGHTA and CDR2 FQGNSA. In nucleotides, the CDR3 is TGTGCCAGCAGCTTAGATGGCGGCCTATATGGCTACACCTTC. It codes for CASSLDGGLYGYTF.

In its sample, this clone was seen a few times. The chain has TRBV5-1 and TRBJ2-5; TRBD2 aligns across 11 bases. The CDR3 spans 15 residues. The ends lost 4 bases at V and 5 bases at J; junction bases unmatched: 7. Germline V CDR1 and CDR2: SGHRS, YFSETQ. The CDR3 reads CASSHKLAGVETQYF. As DNA, the CDR3 is TGCGCCAGCAGCCACAAACTAGCGGGAGTGGAGACCCAGTACTTC.

The chain has TRBV7-2 and TRBJ2-2, with 10 bases that match TRBD2. Germline V CDR1 and CDR2: SGHTA, FQGNSA. The CDR3 has 16 residues. J lost 3 bases, V lost 5 bases, and 6 bases had no gene match. CDR3 sequence: CASSGRTSGDTGELFF. The CDR3 coding sequence is TGTGCCAGCAGCGGGAGGACTAGCGGAGACACCGGGGAGCTGTTTTTT.

V gene TRBV7-8 combines with J gene TRBJ2-7; weak D call: TRBD1 (5 bases). Deletions cut 6 bases from V and 5 bases from J, with 23 bases between. Germline-derived CDR1 and CDR2 are SGHVS and FQNEAQ. CDR3 length: 16 residues. The CDR3 sequence is CASSSDPGGRVDEQYF. CDR3 DNA: TGTGCCAGCAGTTCCGATCCGGGCGGCAGGGTAGACGAGCAGTACTTC.

This sequence joins TRBV7-2 and TRBJ2-3; TRBD2 matches 13 bases. The J segment lost 8 bases and the V segment lost 3 bases, leaving 8 bases of the junction unmatched. CDR3 length equals 16 residues. Germline V gene data show CDR1 as SGHTA and CDR2 as FQGNSA. The CDR3 protein is CASSFGLAGVHGTQYF. Here the CDR3 DNA reads TGTGCCAGCAGCTTTGGACTAGCGGGGGTACACGGTACGCAGTATTTT.

The chain carries TRBV28 and TRBJ2-5, with D tentatively TRBD2 (5 bases). CDR1 is MDHEN and CDR2 is SYDVKM in the germline V gene. This CDR3 is 14 amino acids long. V lost 5 bases and J lost 0, with 10 bases in between. The CDR3 DNA reads TGTGCCAGCAGTGCGACTATGTACCAAGAGACCCAGTACTTC. Translation gives CASSATMYQETQYF.

J is TRBJ2-5 and V is TRBV5-6, with D possibly being TRBD1 (6 bases). Trimming pared 4 bases from V and 0 bases from J, leaving 19 bases between. Germline CDR1 and CDR2: SGHDT and YYEEEE. CDR3 length: 17 residues. The CDR3 is CASSRVWMRGYQETQYF. The CDR3 nucleotides read TGTGCCAGCAGCCGAGTCTGGATGAGGGGGTACCAAGAGACCCAGTACTTC.

The V and J genes are TRBV29-1 and TRBJ2-3; possibly TRBD1 for D (6 bases). CDR1 and CDR2 (germline): SQVTM, ANQGSEA. Trimming removed 3 bases from V and 4 bases from J, with 14 bases in between. This CDR3 region has 14 residues. The CDR3 loop is CSVDGHRVSDTQYF. The DNA of the CDR3 is TGCAGCGTTGATGGGCACAGGGTATCAGATACGCAGTATTTT.

The rearrangement joins TRBV5-6 to TRBJ2-7; D not certain. The CDR3 totals 13 residues. From germline, CDR1 is SGHDT and CDR2 YYEEEE. Trimming removed 2 bases from V and 0 bases from J, with 6 bases in between. CDR3 in DNA: TGTGCCAGCAGCTTCGGTTTCTCCTACGAGCAGTACTTC. This sequence encodes CASSFGFSYEQYF.

The chain links TRBV7-2 to TRBJ2-3; 15 nucleotides match TRBD2. Germline assignment: CDR1 SGHTA and CDR2 FQGNSA. J was trimmed by 4 bases and V by 5 bases; bases with no gene match: 13. The CDR3 extends over 19 amino acids. The CDR3 DNA is TGTGCCAGCAGCCCCGGGACTAGCGGGAGGAGGAGAGGGGCAGATACGCAGTATTTT. It encodes CASSPGTSGRRRGADTQYF.

This chain connects TRBV6-2 or TRBV6-3 to TRBJ2-7; D might be TRBD1 (5 bases). This CDR3 spans 14 amino acids. Germline loops: CDR1 MNHEY, CDR2 SVGEGT. Deletions cut 0 bases from V and 4 bases from J, with 10 bases between. The CDR3 DNA follows: TGTGCCAGCAGTTACTCTGGCAGGGCGTACGAGCAGTACTTC. Translation gives CASSYSGRAYEQYF.

The chain recombines TRBV6-2 or TRBV6-3 with TRBJ2-3; the D is unclear. V was trimmed by 6 bases and J by 4 bases, leaving 8 bases between them. This CDR3 is 12 amino acids long. Germline V gene data show CDR1 as MNHEY and CDR2 as SVGEGT. The chain's CDR3 is CASSHSADTQYF. CDR3 DNA: TGTGCCAGCAGCCACTCGGCAGATACGCAGTATTTT.

This chain joins TRBV19 and TRBJ1-2, with TRBD1 identical over 10 bases. This CDR3 contains 15 residues. CDR1 is LNHDA and CDR2 is SQIVND in the germline V gene (reference sequence). After removal of 1 base from V and 4 bases from J, the junction contained 3 bases not matched to a gene. In nucleotides, the CDR3 is TGTGCCAGTAGTATAGGGACAGGGGGTGCCTATGGCTACACCTTC. This sequence encodes CASSIGTGGAYGYTF.

The V call is TRBV6-2 or TRBV6-3, the J call TRBJ1-2, with 8 bases matching TRBD1. This CDR3 is 15 amino acids long. V shed 5 bases, J shed 3 bases, and the junction held 8 bases outside the gene matches. Germline CDR1 reads MNHEY; CDR2 reads SVGEGT. CDR3 nucleotide sequence: TGTGCCAGCAGTGTCCATAGACAGGGGCACTATGGCTACACCTTC. Its translation is CASSVHRQGHYGYTF.

The chain carries TRBV5-4 and TRBJ2-3; the match to TRBD2 covers 16 bases. V was clipped by 0 bases and J by 8 bases; unmatched bases: 9. The germline V gene has CDR1 SGHNT and CDR2 YYREEE (reference sequence). The CDR3 has 18 amino acids. The CDR3 DNA is TGTGCCAGCAGCTTGGGAGGGACTAGCGGGAGGGCCAGTGCTACGCAGTATTTT. Protein: CASSLGGTSGRASATQYF.

This chain connects TRBV5-5 to TRBJ1-1; D call uncertain. V was clipped by 3 bases and J by 1 base, with 10 bases between them. This CDR3 has 14 amino acids. CDR1 and CDR2 from the germline V gene are SGHKS and YYEKEE (reference sequence). The CDR3 here is CASSWQSGNTEAFF. DNA for the CDR3: TGTGCCAGCAGCTGGCAGAGCGGGAACACTGAAGCTTTCTTT. The full variable domain, rest sourced from reference TRBV5-5 and TRBJ1-1, is DAGVTQSPTHLIKTRGQQVTLRCSPISGHKSVSWYQQVLGQGPQFIFQYYEKEERGRGNFPDRFSARQFPNYSSELNVNALLLGDSALYLCASSWQSGNTEAFFGQGTRLTVV.

The chain links TRBV3-1 (or the pseudogene TRBV3-2) to TRBJ2-7, with TRBD2 matching 8 bases. The CDR3 is made up of 14 amino acids. Trimming took 6 bases from V and 0 from J; bases not matched to a gene: 4. Germline CDR1 and CDR2: LGHDT and YNNKEL (reference sequence). The CDR3, as DNA: TGTGCCAGCAGGCCCGGGACTAGCTCCTACGAGCAGTACTTC. Amino acids: CASRPGTSSYEQYF.